This T cell receptor (beta chain) was recovered during a study of T cell responses to AZD1222 COVID-19 vaccine. Looking at the study overall: Timing groups of about 4 and about 12 weeks for second doses were pooled.

Study-level results: Spike-specific TCR depth and breadth grew after two AZD1222 doses. Females outnumbered males among donors, who were mostly white British; clonal diversity was possibly underestimated.

The CDR3 has 17 amino acids. V gave up 0 bases and J gave up 4 bases, with 16 bases separating them. The V gene's germline CDR1 is SGHDN and CDR2 FVKESK. The table came from immunoSEQ multiplex PCR; TCRdb's copy has only in-frame clones and leaves some out. The sample lists some 130,000 clones, about nine tenths occurring once. As to this clone: What it binds is not known.

Here the sequenced sample was peripheral blood, taken on day 0 of AZD1222 vaccination. The sequence derives from an adult in good health. V usage is TRBV14 and J usage is TRBJ2-1, with D possibly TRBD1 on 5 matching bases. The CDR3 DNA follows: TGTGCCAGCAGCCAAGAACGGCTGGGGCTCCCGTACAATGAGCAGTTCTTC. Translating it yields CASSQERLGLPYNEQFF.